These 11 T cell receptor beta chains were all obtained from the same sample, sequenced in a study of early T cells in non-severe SARS-CoV-2 infection. TCRdb called the 5' RACE reads again in MiXCR, with one record for every CDR3 protein. Among over 45,000 distinct CDR3 sequences listed, about 6.4% were seen once. Here the sequenced sample was whole blood, taken at baseline. These receptors all stem from an adult who was a healthcare worker with PCR-confirmed SARS-CoV-2 infection or an uninfected control (not recorded which).

This clonotype was recorded at least ten times. The chain recombines TRBV7-9 with TRBJ2-3; D not certain. Trimming removed 7 bases from V and 4 bases from J, with 15 bases in between. There are 14 residues in the CDR3. The germline CDR1 and CDR2 sequences are SEHNR and FQNEAQ (reference sequence). The DNA of the CDR3 is TGTGCCAGCACCCTAGGAGAGGTCCCAGATACGCAGTATTTT. It codes for CASTLGEVPDTQYF.

The V and J genes are TRBV7-2 and TRBJ1-5; TRBD1 aligns across 7 bases. This CDR3 comprises 15 residues. Germline V gene lookup returns CDR1 SGHTA and CDR2 FQGNSA. The trim removed 6 bases at V and 1 base at J, leaving 6 bases unmatched. This CDR3 is CASSPQGRSNQPQHF. In DNA form, the CDR3 reads TGTGCCAGCAGTCCACAGGGGAGAAGCAATCAGCCCCAGCATTTT. Full variable domain (missing parts from reference TRBV7-2 and TRBJ1-5): GAGVSQSPSNKVTEKGKDVELRCDPISGHTALYWYRQSLGQGLEFLIYFQGNSAPDKSGLPSDRFSAERTGGSVSTLTIQRTQQEDSAVYLCASSPQGRSNQPQHFGDGTRLSIL.

This clonotype came up many times. The chain has TRBV4-1 and TRBJ1-2; possible D gene TRBD1, 6 bases. The germline V and J ends were trimmed by 3 bases and 6 bases, with 20 bases remaining between them. The CDR3 is made up of 16 amino acids. In germline, CDR1 is MGHRA, CDR2 YSYEKL. The CDR3 spells CASSHELGTWLNGYTF. CDR3 sequence (DNA): TGCGCCAGCAGCCACGAACTCGGGACATGGTTAAATGGCTACACCTTC.

V usage is TRBV5-6 and J usage is TRBJ2-5; tentative D call: TRBD1 (6 bases). This CDR3 region has 11 residues. Trimming removed 7 bases from V and 14 bases from J, with 18 bases in between. Germline assignment: CDR1 SGHDT and CDR2 YYEEEE. The CDR3 protein is CASQSRQAFYF. The CDR3 DNA reads TGTGCCAGCCAATCCCGACAGGCCTTTTACTTC.

This clonotype has ten or more counts. V usage is TRBV4-3 and J usage is TRBJ2-7, with TRBD2 matching over 10 bases. The length of the CDR3 is 18 residues. The ends lost 0 bases at V and 1 base at J; junction bases unmatched: 9. CDR1 LGHNA and CDR2 YSLEER come from the germline V gene. CDR3 bases: TGCGCCAGCAGCCAAGAAGACATAGCGGGGGGCCCGTCCTACGAGCAGTACTTC. Protein sequence: CASSQEDIAGGPSYEQYF.

The gene calls are TRBV6-2 or TRBV6-3 and TRBJ1-4; a weak D match, TRBD1 (5 bases). CDR1 is MNHEY and CDR2 is SVGEGT in the germline V gene. V lost 0 bases and J 6 bases, leaving 17 bases between the germline ends. This CDR3 is 17 amino acids long. CDR3 loop: CASSYSFRRGADEKLFF. CDR3 bases: TGTGCCAGCAGTTACTCGTTTCGGAGGGGAGCGGATGAAAAACTGTTTTTT.

This clonotype came up many times. The chain carries TRBV7-2 and TRBJ2-5; D unclear. Trimming removed 5 bases from V and 1 base from J, with 17 bases in between. The CDR3 extends over 16 amino acids. Germline V lookup: CDR1 SGHTA, CDR2 FQGNSA. CDR3 sequence (DNA): TGTGCCAGCAGCCCACGCCCTGGCGATGCCCAAGAGACCCAGTACTTC. It specifies CASSPRPGDAQETQYF.

The CDR3 DNA is TGTGCCATCAGTGAGACTGGGGTCAATCAGCCCCAGCATTTT. Translating gives CAISETGVNQPQHF. J is TRBJ1-5 and V is TRBV10-3; D gene uncertain. The CDR3 is made up of 14 amino acids. The V end was cut by 2 bases, the J end by 3 bases, with 8 bases between. The germline V gene has CDR1 ENHRY and CDR2 SYGVKD.

This clonotype was seen ten or more times. The chain has TRBV7-2 and TRBJ1-6; D ambiguous. Germline CDR1 reads SGHTA; CDR2 reads FQGNSA. This CDR3 contains 15 residues. The germline V and J ends were trimmed by 4 bases and 0 bases, with 7 bases remaining between them. CDR3 nucleotides: TGTGCCAGCAGCTCCCAGAGCTCCTATAATTCACCCCTCCACTTT. It is translated as CASSSQSSYNSPLHF.

In this sample, this clonotype turned up many times. The genes are TRBV20-1 and TRBJ2-3; TRBD1 matches 11 bases. Germline CDR1 reads DFQATT; CDR2 reads SNEGSKA (reference sequence). V trimming: 0 bases; J trimming: 4 bases; junction bases outside the gene matches: 12. This CDR3 has 18 amino acids. CDR3 in amino acids: CSARDPIRGQGAPDTQYF. The CDR3 DNA follows: TGCAGTGCTAGAGATCCCATCCGAGGACAGGGGGCACCAGATACGCAGTATTTT.

There are many counts of this clonotype. This chain uses TRBV12-2 with TRBJ1-2; the DNA was not compared with TRBD1, the D call given in the table. TRBV12-2 is deemed a pseudogene. There are 17 residues in the CDR3. The CDR3 DNA is TGTGCAAGTCGCTCCCCCAGAGGGACAGGCTATTCCTATGGCTACACCTTC. Its protein is CASRSPRGTGYSYGYTF.